Listed here are 24 T cell receptor beta chains from one sample, sequenced in a study of OX40 agonist ivuxolimab in advanced cancers. Generated by immunoSEQ multiplex PCR, the TCRdb table keeps only in-frame clones and is missing some. The profile shows approximately 70,000 clones, around 82% of them singletons. Sequenced material: CD4+ or CD8+ T cells sorted from blood, taken in a trial of the OX40 agonist ivuxolimab. These receptors were taken from an adult with an advanced solid tumor such as melanoma, head and neck, liver or kidney cancer.

This chain connects TRBV7-2 to TRBJ2-5; D unresolved. Trimming took 0 bases from V and 7 from J, leaving 15 bases between them. The CDR3 has 15 amino acids. Per germline, CDR1 SGHTA and CDR2 FQGNSA. CDR3 DNA sequence: TGTGCCAGCAGCTTAGCGCAGACTCCTCGAGGGACCCAGTACTTC. Encoded protein: CASSLAQTPRGTQYF. The full variable domain, completed using reference TRBV7-2 and TRBJ2-5, is GAGVSQSPSNKVTEKGKDVELRCDPISGHTALYWYRQSLGQGLEFLIYFQGNSAPDKSGLPSDRFSAERTGGSVSTLTIQRTQQEDSAVYLCASSLAQTPRGTQYFGPGTRLLVL.

This rearrangement joins TRBV7-2 to TRBJ1-2; D perhaps matches TRBD1 (5 bases). Trimming took off 5 bases at V and 4 bases at J, with 14 bases between the two ends. The CDR3 covers 14 residues. Germline V gene data show CDR1 as SGHTA and CDR2 as FQGNSA. The chain's CDR3 is CASSLAPGGYGYTF. The CDR3 DNA reads TGTGCCAGCAGCCTCGCACCCGGGGGCTATGGCTACACCTTC.

The V and J genes are TRBV9 and TRBJ1-2; D unclear. The CDR3 covers 13 residues. The ends were cut back, 0 bases at V and 5 bases at J, with 8 bases in the middle. The germline gives CDR1 SGDLS, CDR2 YYNGEE. CDR3 sequence reads: CASSVETGYGYTF. As DNA, the CDR3 is TGTGCCAGCAGCGTAGAAACGGGATATGGCTACACCTTC.

The chain joins TRBV19 to TRBJ2-3; D is undetermined. V lost 3 bases and J 3 bases, leaving 13 bases between the germline ends. Germline values: CDR1 LNHDA, CDR2 SQIVND (reference sequence). The CDR3 is made up of 15 amino acids. The CDR3 here is CASSIIYGKTDTQYF. The CDR3 DNA is TGTGCCAGTAGTATTATTTACGGAAAAACAGATACGCAGTATTTT.

The V and J genes are TRBV18 and TRBJ2-7; weak D call: TRBD2 (5 bases). V shed 3 bases and J shed 6 bases, with 12 bases lying between them. This CDR3 spans 13 amino acids. Germline CDR1 reads KGHSH; CDR2 reads LQKENI. The CDR3 DNA reads TGTGCCAGCTCACCGCTAGAGCGGCGCGAGCAGTACTTC. Encoded protein: CASSPLERREQYF.

The chain joins TRBV5-1 to TRBJ2-7; weak D call: TRBD2 (5 bases). This CDR3 is 12 amino acids long. The V end lost 4 bases, the J end lost 4 bases, and 9 bases lay between the germline ends. The germline gives CDR1 SGHRS, CDR2 YFSETQ. The CDR3 nucleotides read TGCGCCAGCAGCATGGACTCTTACGAGCAGTACTTC. Its protein product is CASSMDSYEQYF.

The chain recombines TRBV7-2 with TRBJ1-1; 7 bases are a match to TRBD1. The germline gives CDR1 SGHTA, CDR2 FQGNSA. With V trimmed by 5 bases and J by 1 base, 4 bases remained unmatched. The CDR3 is made up of 14 amino acids. In nucleotides, the CDR3 is TGTGCCAGCAGCCTAGACAGGGCGAACACTGAAGCTTTCTTT. It codes for CASSLDRANTEAFF. Looking up the rest from reference TRBV7-2 and TRBJ1-1 gives the full variable domain: GAGVSQSPSNKVTEKGKDVELRCDPISGHTALYWYRQSLGQGLEFLIYFQGNSAPDKSGLPSDRFSAERTGGSVSTLTIQRTQQEDSAVYLCASSLDRANTEAFFGQGTRLTVV.

The genes are TRBV28 and TRBJ2-7, with D hard to call. The CDR3 is 14 residues long. Germline V gene lookup returns CDR1 MDHEN and CDR2 SYDVKM. Trimming removed 6 bases at V and 0 bases at J, with 12 bases between. CDR3 bases: TGTGCCAGCAGATTCGACCGGAGCTCCTACGAGCAGTACTTC. This codes for CASRFDRSSYEQYF.

The rearrangement uses TRBV25-1 and TRBJ1-6; possible D gene TRBD1, 6 bases. Deletions cut 6 bases from V and 8 bases from J, with 17 bases between. Germline V lookup: CDR1 MGHDK, CDR2 SYGVNS. The CDR3 is made up of 15 amino acids. The CDR3 DNA reads TGTGCCAGCAGCACAGGGTCTTTAGCGCATTCACCCCTCCACTTT. This sequence encodes CASSTGSLAHSPLHF.

This chain links TRBV9 with TRBJ2-7; D perhaps matches TRBD1 (5 bases). Trimming removed 0 bases at V and 2 bases at J, with 15 bases between. The CDR3 is made up of 16 amino acids. The germline CDR1 and CDR2 sequences are SGDLS and YYNGEE. CDR3 nucleotides: TGTGCCAGCAGCGTAGGAATTGCGACAGTACCCTACGAGCAGTACTTC. It encodes CASSVGIATVPYEQYF.

The chain joins TRBV5-1 to TRBJ2-5; D call uncertain. V shed 5 bases and J shed 5 bases, with 13 bases lying between them. The CDR3 contains 13 residues. Germline loops: CDR1 SGHRS, CDR2 YFSETQ. The CDR3 is CASSPPRLETQYF. CDR3 in DNA: TGCGCCAGCAGTCCCCCCCGTTTGGAGACCCAGTACTTC.

On this clone itself: A read error may produce the germline difference seen at one junction end. The J gene is TRBJ2-5, the V gene TRBV7-7; possible D gene TRBD2, 6 bases. This CDR3 comprises 16 residues. Per the germline V gene, CDR1 is SSHAT and CDR2 is FNYEAQ (reference sequence). The DNA of the CDR3 is TGTGCTAGCAGCCCCCGCCCCGGGACTGCTCAAGAGACCCAGTACTTC. As protein: CASSPRPGTAQETQYF. Together with reference TRBV7-7 and TRBJ2-5, the CDR3 gives the full variable domain: GAGVSQSPRYKVTKRGQDVTLRCDPISSHATLYWYQQALGQGPEFLTYFNYEAQPDKSGLPSDRFSAERPEGSISTLTIQRTEQRDSAMYRCASSPRPGTAQETQYFGPGTRLLVL.

The chain combines TRBV11-3 with TRBJ2-1; 11 bases align to TRBD2. The V segment lost 7 bases and the J segment 7 bases; nucleotides outside the gene matches: 9. Germline V gene sequence: CDR1 SGHNT, CDR2 YENEEA. This CDR3 has 15 amino acids. As DNA, the CDR3 is TGTGCCAGCAAGAAACTAGCGGGAGAGTCGAATGAGCAGTTCTTC. Amino acids: CASKKLAGESNEQFF.

The V call is TRBV4-1, the J call TRBJ2-7; D is ambiguous. CDR3 size: 15 residues. V lost 1 base to trimming and J lost 2 bases, with 12 bases between them. Per the germline V gene, CDR1 is MGHRA and CDR2 is YSYEKL. The CDR3 reads CASSQALFSTYEQYF. In DNA form, the CDR3 reads TGCGCCAGCAGCCAAGCACTATTCTCAACCTACGAGCAGTACTTC.

The chain couples TRBV7-2 to TRBJ1-5; the D gene is possibly TRBD1 (6 bases). V was trimmed by 2 bases and J by 4 bases, leaving 15 bases between them. Germline lookup yields CDR1 SGHTA and CDR2 FQGNSA. The CDR3 totals 16 residues. The CDR3 protein is CASSLWGAATNQPQHF. Written as DNA, the CDR3 is TGTGCCAGCAGCTTATGGGGGGCAGCTACGAATCAGCCCCAGCATTTT.

In its sample, this clone was seen a few times. Additional DNA sequences in this sample encode the identical CDR3. The chain uses TRBV2 and TRBJ1-5, with a tentative D call TRBD1 (5 bases). CDR1 and CDR2 (germline): SNHLY, FYNNEI. Trimming took off 8 bases at V and 2 bases at J, with 13 bases between the two ends. The CDR3 is made up of 14 amino acids. CDR3 DNA sequence: TGTGCCAGCTCGAGAAGCAGGGGCAATCAGCCCCAGCATTTT. Translating gives CASSRSRGNQPQHF.

This chain links TRBV11-2 with TRBJ2-1; 7 nucleotides match TRBD1. With 3 bases clipped from V and 6 bases from J, the junction kept 2 bases outside the gene matches. In germline, CDR1 is SGHAT, CDR2 FQNNGV. The CDR3 length is 13 residues. The CDR3 DNA sequence: TGTGCCAGCAGCTTTGACAGGGCCAATGAGCAGTTCTTC. Amino acids: CASSFDRANEQFF.

The chain employs TRBV5-5 and TRBJ1-2, with D uncertain. The germline V gene has CDR1 SGHKS and CDR2 YYEKEE (reference sequence). With 3 bases removed from V and 2 bases from J, the gap between germline ends came to 8 bases. This CDR3 is 13 amino acids long. This chain's CDR3 is CASSSQGNYGYTF. The CDR3 DNA is TGTGCCAGCAGCTCCCAAGGGAACTATGGCTACACCTTC.

The V gene is TRBV7-6, the J gene TRBJ2-3; 7 bases are shared with TRBD1. The V segment lost 5 bases and the J segment 2 bases; nucleotides outside the gene matches: 16. The CDR3 loop spans 18 amino acids. Germline CDR1 reads SGHVS; CDR2 reads FNYEAQ. Here the CDR3 DNA reads TGTGCCAGCAGCCCAACCTCGGGACAGCTATCACCCACAGATACGCAGTATTTT. This codes for CASSPTSGQLSPTDTQYF.

This chain uses TRBV28 with TRBJ2-7; perhaps TRBD2 as D (5 bases). CDR3 length equals 13 residues. Per germline, CDR1 MDHEN and CDR2 SYDVKM. Trimming left V 6 bases short and J 3 bases short, with 12 bases between. DNA for the CDR3: TGTGCCAGCAGGCGCGGGTTGTTCTACGAGCAGTACTTC. This sequence encodes CASRRGLFYEQYF.

V gene TRBV13 combines with J gene TRBJ2-7, with D possibly called TRBD1 or TRBD2 (7 bases each). V was pared by 5 bases and J by 2 bases, with 13 bases between. CDR1 and CDR2 (germline): PRHDT, FYEKMQ (reference sequence). This CDR3 is 14 amino acids long. Here the CDR3 reads CASSHQGGAYEQYF. The DNA for the CDR3 is TGTGCCAGCAGCCATCAGGGGGGGGCCTACGAGCAGTACTTC.

The CDR3 coding sequence is TGTGCCAGCAGCCCCGTGTCAGGGACGGGCAACTATGGCTACACCTTC. The encoded protein is CASSPVSGTGNYGYTF. V usage is TRBV28 and J usage is TRBJ1-2; the D gene is possibly TRBD1 (5 bases). Trimming stripped 6 bases from V and 2 bases from J, with 19 bases between. Germline values: CDR1 MDHEN, CDR2 SYDVKM. The CDR3 totals 16 residues.

The genes are TRBV7-9 and TRBJ2-5, with TRBD1 matching over 9 bases. Trimming took 2 bases from V and 4 from J; bases not matched to a gene: 8. The germline gives CDR1 SEHNR, CDR2 FQNEAQ (reference sequence). The CDR3 is 16 amino acids. DNA of the CDR3: TGTGCCAGCAGCTTATCCGTGACAGGGGGACCAGAGACCCAGTACTTC. Protein: CASSLSVTGGPETQYF.

This chain links TRBV9 with TRBJ1-1; D gene ambiguous. This CDR3 comprises 15 residues. The germline V and J ends were trimmed by 2 bases and 1 base, with 12 bases remaining between them. The germline V gene encodes CDR1 SGDLS and CDR2 YYNGEE. For the CDR3, the DNA is TGTGCCAGCAGCGTCCGCTCCAACCCGAACACTGAAGCTTTCTTT. Translating gives CASSVRSNPNTEAFF.